A single sample gave rise to the 21 T cell receptor beta chains below, sequenced in a study. TCRdb reanalysed the RT-PCR reads using MiXCR and keeps one entry per CDR3 protein. This table has about 680,000 distinct CDR3 sequences, approximately 14% appearing once. The sample comprised memory CD4+ T cells from blood. These receptors were obtained from a female donor in good health, serving as a healthy control.

The CDR3 region has the DNA TGCGCCAGCAGCTTGTTGTCAACCCAATACAATGAGCAGTTCTTC. Its protein is CASSLLSTQYNEQFF. J is TRBJ2-1 and V is TRBV5-1; D not resolved. Germline values: CDR1 SGHRS, CDR2 YFSETQ. Between the trimmed V and J ends, which lost 1 base and 4 bases, there was a span of 12 bases. CDR3 size: 15 residues.

This clonotype was counted many times. CDR3 in amino acids: CSVAQVGGSGTDTQYF. The CDR3 bases are TGCAGCGTAGCCCAAGTCGGAGGGAGCGGTACAGATACGCAGTATTTT. The gene calls are TRBV29-1 and TRBJ2-3, with D perhaps TRBD2 (6 bases). The CDR3 loop spans 16 amino acids. V was clipped by 6 bases and J by 3 bases, with 22 bases between them. The V gene's germline CDR1 is SQVTM and CDR2 ANQGSEA.

The genes are TRBV24-1 and TRBJ2-7; D may match TRBD1 or TRBD2 (6 bases each). The CDR3 contains 13 residues. CDR1 is KGHDR and CDR2 is SFDVKD in the germline V gene. Deletions cut 9 bases from V and 7 bases from J, with 18 bases between. The CDR3 spells CATGDRRGEEQYF. CDR3 nucleotides: TGTGCCACCGGAGACAGGCGGGGTGAAGAGCAGTACTTC.

This clonotype was counted many times. The J gene is TRBJ2-1, the V gene TRBV9; D not certain. Trimming took 3 bases from V and 4 from J, leaving 20 bases between them. The CDR3 consists of 17 residues. Looked up from germline, CDR1 is SGDLS and CDR2 is YYNGEE. CDR3 residues: CASSGQGSKGGYNEQFF. Written as DNA, the CDR3 is TGTGCCAGCAGCGGACAAGGGTCGAAAGGCGGATACAATGAGCAGTTCTTC.

This clonotype was seen a handful of times. The V gene is TRBV4-1, the J gene TRBJ2-2; possible D gene TRBD2, 5 bases. Germline lookup yields CDR1 MGHRA and CDR2 YSYEKL. Trimming took 2 bases from V and 0 from J, leaving 13 bases between them. This CDR3 region has 17 residues. CDR3 amino acids: CASSQLHGGSNTGELFF. The CDR3 coding sequence is TGCGCCAGCAGCCAACTTCATGGCGGGTCGAACACCGGGGAGCTGTTTTTT.

The V gene is TRBV6-6, the J gene TRBJ2-7, with 9 bases lining up with TRBD1. The ends lost 9 bases at V and 12 bases at J; junction bases unmatched: 18. The germline V gene encodes CDR1 MNHNY and CDR2 SVGAGI (reference sequence). This CDR3 is 14 amino acids long. The CDR3 nucleotides read TGTGCCAGTCGTGAGGACAGGGGCCCAGGGAGGTGGTACTTC. Translation: CASREDRGPGRWYF.

This clonotype was recorded many times. This chain joins TRBV29-1 and TRBJ2-2; the match to TRBD1 covers 8 bases. J gave up 5 bases and V 5 bases, and 1 base lay outside the gene matches. The CDR3 extends over 12 amino acids. Germline values: CDR1 SQVTM, CDR2 ANQGSEA. The CDR3: CSVQGATGELFF. The CDR3 DNA sequence: TGCAGCGTTCAGGGGGCGACCGGGGAGCTGTTTTTT.

This clonotype was seen ten or more times. Here the CDR3 reads CAISLLHPLSEQFF. CDR3 DNA sequence: TGTGCCATCAGTCTGCTACACCCCTTGTCAGAGCAGTTCTTC. The V gene is TRBV10-3, the J gene TRBJ2-1, with no clear D. V was clipped by 5 bases and J by 10 bases, with 18 bases between them. The CDR3 is 14 residues long. CDR1 is ENHRY and CDR2 is SYGVKD in the germline V gene.

This clonotype was seen only a few times. The rearrangement uses TRBV6-2 or TRBV6-3 and TRBJ2-5; possibly TRBD1 for D (5 bases). The CDR3 totals 13 residues. In germline, CDR1 is MNHEY, CDR2 SVGEGT. The V end lost 7 bases, the J end lost 4 bases, and 13 bases lay between the germline ends. The CDR3 coding sequence is TGTGCCAGCACACGACAGTTAACAGAGACCCAGTACTTC. Residues: CASTRQLTETQYF.

For this clonotype: A much larger clone differs from this one at a single base, so this may be a read error. The V and J genes are TRBV5-1 and TRBJ1-1, with D hard to call. The ends were cut back, 1 base at V and 5 bases at J, with 12 bases in the middle. This CDR3 spans 14 amino acids. CDR1 SGHRS and CDR2 YFSETQ come from the germline V gene. The CDR3 region is CASSLNAEKTEAFF. The DNA of the CDR3 is TGCGCCAGCAGCTTGAATGCAGAGAAAACTGAAGCTTTCTTT. The variable domain in full, with the rest retrieved from reference TRBV5-1 and TRBJ1-1, is KAGVTQTPRYLIKTRGQQVTLSCSPISGHRSVSWYQQTPGQGLQFLFEYFSETQRNKGNFPGRFSGRQFSNSRSEMNVSTLELGDSALYLCASSLNAEKTEAFFGQGTRLTVV.

This clonotype was seen more than once but under ten times. The V and J genes are TRBV5-1 and TRBJ2-3; the D call may be TRBD1 or TRBD2 (5 bases each). CDR3 length equals 15 residues. V was trimmed by 4 bases and J by 1 base, leaving 13 bases between them. Germline V lookup: CDR1 SGHRS, CDR2 YFSETQ. The DNA for the CDR3 is TGCGCCAGCAGCCCCCGGGACCCCGGCACAGATACGCAGTATTTT. It specifies CASSPRDPGTDTQYF.

This clonotype was counted a few times. The chain combines TRBV29-1 with TRBJ2-1; TRBD2 matches at 7 bases. Germline values: CDR1 SQVTM, CDR2 ANQGSEA. This CDR3 comprises 12 residues. After removal of 2 bases from V and 9 bases from J, the junction contained 4 bases not matched to a gene. In DNA, the CDR3 is TGCAGCGTTGAAATTGCGGGAGCTGAGCAGTTCTTC. It specifies CSVEIAGAEQFF.

This clonotype was found a few times. The rearrangement joins TRBV10-3 to TRBJ2-1; 7 nucleotides match TRBD2. The CDR3 is made up of 11 amino acids. The ends lost 6 bases at V and 13 bases at J; junction bases unmatched: 6. Germline V lookup: CDR1 ENHRY, CDR2 SYGVKD. CDR3 protein: CAISASGAQFF. DNA for the CDR3: TGTGCCATCAGCGCTAGCGGTGCTCAGTTCTTC.

This chain uses TRBV20-1 with TRBJ2-1; 14 bases map to TRBD2. There are 14 residues in the CDR3. Germline trimming cut 3 bases from V and 13 bases from J; bases unmatched to any gene: 8. Germline V gives CDR1 DFQATT, CDR2 SNEGSKA (reference sequence). CDR3 sequence reads: CSARSGLAGAHQFF. The DNA of the CDR3 is TGCAGTGCTAGGTCGGGACTAGCGGGAGCACATCAGTTCTTC.

This clonotype was picked up a small number of times. V usage is TRBV6-6 and J usage is TRBJ1-6; tentative D call: TRBD1 (5 bases). This CDR3 has 16 residues. CDR1 MNHNY and CDR2 SVGAGI come from the germline V gene (reference sequence). The V end was cut by 5 bases, the J end by 6 bases, with 17 bases between. The CDR3 DNA is TGTGCCAGCAGTACCCCCATTGGGGGGAGTAATTCACCCCTCCACTTT. It specifies CASSTPIGGSNSPLHF.

This clonotype has ten or more counts. The chain employs TRBV12-3 or TRBV12-4 and TRBJ1-5; possible D gene TRBD1, 6 bases. The CDR3 contains 13 residues. Trimming left V 6 bases short and J 4 bases short, with 10 bases between. As DNA, the CDR3 is TGTGCCAGCAGGCCGACAGGAAATCAGCCCCAGCATTTT. Protein product: CASRPTGNQPQHF.

This sequence joins TRBV27 and TRBJ1-2; D perhaps matches TRBD1 (6 bases). Germline V gene lookup returns CDR1 MNHEY and CDR2 SMNVEV (reference sequence). V lost 2 bases and J lost 1, with 14 bases in between. CDR3 length: 16 amino acids. CDR3 sequence: CASSLEGVTRNYGYTF. As DNA, the CDR3 is TGTGCCAGCAGTTTAGAGGGGGTGACACGTAACTATGGCTACACCTTC.

The chain links TRBV19 to TRBJ1-6; D is unclear. Germline lookup yields CDR1 LNHDA and CDR2 SQIVND (reference sequence). Trimming took off 2 bases at V and 7 bases at J, with 12 bases between the two ends. This CDR3 contains 15 residues. CDR3 sequence reads: CASSINKMQNSPLHF. The CDR3 DNA sequence: TGTGCCAGTAGTATAAACAAGATGCAAAATTCACCCCTCCACTTT.

This clonotype was counted a few times. The CDR3 reads CASSQETGAGFGYGYTF. The CDR3 coding sequence is TGCGCCAGCAGCCAAGAAACCGGGGCGGGGTTCGGCTATGGCTACACCTTC. This rearrangement joins TRBV4-1 to TRBJ1-2, with D possibly matching TRBD1 (5 bases). With 0 bases removed from V and 4 bases from J, the gap between germline ends came to 18 bases. This CDR3 comprises 17 residues. CDR1 and CDR2 from the germline V gene are MGHRA and YSYEKL.

V is TRBV5-1 and J is TRBJ2-1; 10 bases line up with TRBD2. The J segment lost 2 bases and the V segment lost 5 bases, leaving 10 bases of the junction unmatched. The CDR3 is 17 amino acids. Per germline, CDR1 SGHRS and CDR2 YFSETQ. The CDR3 sequence is CASSLVAGGLPYNEQFF. The CDR3 DNA is TGCGCCAGCAGTCTGGTAGCGGGAGGCCTCCCCTACAATGAGCAGTTCTTC.

This clonotype was observed many times. Here the CDR3 DNA reads TGCGCCAGCAGAAAGGGAGCGGGAGATTCCTCCTACGAGCAGTACTTC. It encodes CASRKGAGDSSYEQYF. The chain couples TRBV5-1 to TRBJ2-7, with 8 nucleotides matching TRBD2. J gave up 0 bases and V 5 bases, and 10 bases lay outside the gene matches. Germline V gene data show CDR1 as SGHRS and CDR2 as YFSETQ. The CDR3 length is 16 residues. The full variable domain, in which reference TRBV5-1 and TRBJ2-7 provide the parts outside the CDR3, is KAGVTQTPRYLIKTRGQQVTLSCSPISGHRSVSWYQQTPGQGLQFLFEYFSETQRNKGNFPGRFSGRQFSNSRSEMNVSTLELGDSALYLCASRKGAGDSSYEQYFGPGTRLTVT.